Following are 3 T cell receptor beta chains from one sample sequenced in a study of beta chain features in type 1 diabetes. Study results and limitations: For Type 1 diabetes patients, all four CD4+ subsets carried TCRB CDR3s that were moderately but significantly shorter.

These TCRs' antigens remain unknown. The study reverse transcribed the entire isolated RNA, so it sequenced expressed TCRB transcripts. The assay was immunoSEQ multiplex PCR, and TCRdb's table has in-frame clones only and misses some. The data contain over 300,000 clones, around 9.3% of them singletons. What was sequenced was central memory CD4+ T cells from blood. The receptors come from a man in his thirties or forties with type 1 diabetes.

The chain combines TRBV18 with TRBJ1-2; possible D gene TRBD1, 5 bases. This CDR3 region has 16 residues. V lost 3 bases and J lost 4, with 18 bases in between. Germline assignment: CDR1 KGHSH and CDR2 LQKENI. CDR3 sequence (DNA): TGTGCCAGCTCACCCTCATTAGACAGTTCCTCCTATGGCTACACCTTC. The encoded protein is CASSPSLDSSSYGYTF.

The rearrangement uses TRBV5-1 and TRBJ2-6; no reliable D call. The CDR3 consists of 14 residues. V lost 0 bases to trimming and J lost 2 bases, with 3 bases between them. Germline V lookup: CDR1 SGHRS, CDR2 YFSETQ. The CDR3 nucleotides read TGCGCCAGCAGCTTGGGGGCTGGGGCCAACGTCCTGACTTTC. Protein product: CASSLGAGANVLTF.

This clone was counted many times. The V gene is TRBV7-9, the J gene TRBJ1-5, with no clear D. V was trimmed by 5 bases and J by 0 bases, leaving 8 bases between them. Germline loops: CDR1 SEHNR, CDR2 FQNEAQ (reference sequence). The CDR3 covers 14 residues. CDR3 coding DNA: TGTGCCAGCAGCGGAGGGAATAGCAATCAGCCCCAGCATTTT. Translating gives CASSGGNSNQPQHF.